This TCR beta chain derives from a study of blood T cell repertoires in COVID-19. Study-wide background: PBMCs, B-cell-depleted T cells, or T cells were the source of the cDNA or gDNA that made up the material.

Cohort 3 recovered donors had two negative PCRs, clearance, or symptom resolution. In the study's own analysis: Estimation of nucleated cell counts relied on the amplification of reference gene primers. The table came from immunoSEQ multiplex PCR; TCRdb's copy has only in-frame clones and leaves some out. V and J calls and clone size are copied from that table; D and trimming were computed from the DNA. Here the sample spans about 310,000 clones, 89% being singletons. The receptor was derived from a woman aged 40 to 50 who had recovered from COVID-19. Sequenced: PBMCs or T cells enriched from blood (not recorded which).

The CDR3 DNA sequence: TGCAGCCCCCTGTGGGCGGGGGCCTGGGGGGCAGATACGCAGTATTTT. Translation gives CSPLWAGAWGADTQYF. This rearrangement joins TRBV29-1 to TRBJ2-3; possibly TRBD2 for D (7 bases). Germline values: CDR1 SQVTM, CDR2 ANQGSEA. Trimming stripped 8 bases from V and 4 bases from J, with 25 bases between. There are 16 residues in the CDR3.